This T cell receptor (beta chain) was captured in a study of shared clonotypes between healthy human individuals. Across the whole study: The donor group consisted of two women and three men, aged 18 to 49. Three CD4 naive, three CD4 memory, two CD8 naive and one CD8 memory plate were used per donor.

Assay used: immunoSEQ multiplex PCR; TCRdb lists only in-frame clones, some missing. The sample lists 2 million or so clones; around 95% were seen once. CDR3 size: 14 residues. CDR1 is GTSNPN, CDR2 SVGIG, per germline (reference sequence). V gave up 2 bases and J gave up 1 base, with 11 bases separating them. This sequence joins TRBV30 and TRBJ1-1; no clear D. The specimen sequenced was naive CD4+ T cells sorted from blood. Noted subset: CD45RA+ positively selected. The receptor's source is a man between 18 and 35 years old in good health. CDR3 nucleotide sequence: TGTGCCTGGAGTCCACAGCCTCCGAACACTGAAGCTTTCTTT. Amino acids: CAWSPQPPNTEAFF. The full variable domain, completed using reference TRBV30 and TRBJ1-1, is SQTIHQWPATLVQPVGSPLSLECTVEGTSNPNLYWYRQAAGRGLQLLFYSVGIGQISSEVPQNLSASRPQDRQFILSSKKLLLSDSGFYLCAWSPQPPNTEAFFGQGTRLTVV.